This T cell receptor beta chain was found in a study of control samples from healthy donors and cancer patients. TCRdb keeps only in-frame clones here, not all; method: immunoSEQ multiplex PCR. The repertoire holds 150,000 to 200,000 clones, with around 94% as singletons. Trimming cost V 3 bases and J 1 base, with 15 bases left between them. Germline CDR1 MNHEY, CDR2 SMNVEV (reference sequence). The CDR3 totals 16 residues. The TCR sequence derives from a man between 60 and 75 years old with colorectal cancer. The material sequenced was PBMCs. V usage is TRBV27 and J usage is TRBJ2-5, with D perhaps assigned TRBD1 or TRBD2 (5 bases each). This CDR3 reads CASSFGPGATQETQYF. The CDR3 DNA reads TGTGCCAGCAGTTTTGGTCCCGGGGCTACCCAAGAGACCCAGTACTTC.